Sequencing of this T cell receptor beta chain was carried out in a study of CD8 T cells in Susac syndrome. On the study more broadly: Clinical remission applied to about 8 sequenced Susac syndrome patients, and more than five had active disease.

V shed 6 bases, J shed 4 bases, and the junction held 5 bases outside the gene matches. This CDR3 spans 15 amino acids. Germline V gene sequence: CDR1 SEHNR, CDR2 FQNEAQ (reference sequence). Random hexamers primed reverse transcription of about 0.5 to 1 ug RNA. TCRdb re-analysed the immunoSEQ multiplex PCR reads in MiXCR, keeping a single row per CDR3 protein. The sample carries 65,000 to 95,000 distinct CDR3 sequences, approximately 93% recorded once. TEMRA cells were FACS-enriched, with CD8+ and CD4+ T cells isolated negatively. The chain joins TRBV7-9 to TRBJ2-2, with 10 bases identical to TRBD2. The TCR comes from a human donor with Susac syndrome. The source material was CD8+ T cells from PBMCs. The DNA for the CDR3 is TGTGCCAGCAGATTTACTAGCGGGGCCACCGGGGAGCTGTTTTTT. This codes for CASRFTSGATGELFF.